One and the same sample provided the 29 T cell receptor beta chains below, sequenced in a study of T cell clonality in common variable immunodeficiency (dated by TCRdb to 2014 to 2015). To prepare the library, the immunoSEQ multiplex PCR assay was applied. TCRdb carries this immuneACCESS record with in-frame sequences only. Its versions omit some clonotypes, under half of them owing to an unresolved V gene in the studies checked, with the rest unexplained. Across this sample, about 43,000 clones were tabulated and none appeared just once. Approximately 2.2% of the sample belongs to the ten largest clones. What was sequenced was peripheral blood mononuclear cells. The receptors stem from a person aged 18 to 69 in good health.

This clone was seen many times. The CDR3 end lies 3 residues beyond the end of the read and is filled in from the germline J gene. This chain links TRBV6-4 with TRBJ2-1; 10 bases are a match to TRBD2. Per the germline V gene, CDR1 is MRHNA and CDR2 is SNTAGT. V was clipped by 2 bases and J by 4 bases; unmatched bases: 5. The CDR3 runs 16 residues. The sequenced CDR3 bases are TGTGCCAGCAGTGACGCCCCGGGACTAGCGTACAATGAG. Its protein is CASSDAPGLAYNE. Given in full, the CDR3 is CASSDAPGLAYNEQFF.

This clone was seen at least ten times. CDR3 protein: CASSNLPSYEQYF. The sequenced CDR3 bases are TGCGCCAGCAGCAACCTACCTTCCTACGAG. This sequence joins TRBV5-1 and TRBJ2-7; no firm D call. The sequence runs out 3 residues before the end of the CDR3; the remainder is reconstructed from the germline J gene. Between the trimmed V and J ends, which lost 4 bases and 1 base, there was a span of 9 bases. CDR1 SGHRS and CDR2 YFSETQ come from the germline V gene. The CDR3 is 13 residues long.

There are a few counts of this clone. The sequence runs out 3 residues before the end of the CDR3; the remainder is reconstructed from the germline J gene. V is TRBV6-2 or TRBV6-3 and J is TRBJ1-2, with a weak D call TRBD1 (6 bases). Germline V CDR1 and CDR2: MNHEY, SVGEGT. This CDR3 is built from 15 residues. The chain's CDR3 is CASSYSTGNTDTYTF. The CDR3 bases that were read are TGTGCCAGCAGTTACTCGACAGGAAACACAGATACC.

Ten or more counts support this clone. Coverage ceases 3 residues before the CDR3 finishes, and the germline J gene fills in the end. The J gene is TRBJ2-1, the V gene TRBV9, with 9 bases lining up with TRBD2. The germline V gene encodes CDR1 SGDLS and CDR2 YYNGEE. This CDR3 has 15 amino acids. J lost 6 bases, V lost 0 bases, and 4 bases had no gene match. CDR3 residues: CASSVEAGGGNEQFF. The CDR3 DNA, read in part, is TGTGCCAGCAGCGTAGAGGCGGGAGGGGGCAATGAG.

Many counts were recorded for this clone. The read finishes 3 residues shy of the CDR3 end, and the germline J gene is used to complete it. The chain joins TRBV30 to TRBJ2-2; D may be TRBD2 (5 bases). The CDR3 loop spans 14 amino acids. V was clipped by 4 bases and J by 0 bases, with 9 bases between them. Germline CDR1 is GTSNPN and CDR2 is SVGIG (reference sequence). Incomplete CDR3 DNA: TGTGCCTGGACCGGGGAGACGAACACCGGGGAG. Translated, it gives CAWTGETNTGE. The entire CDR3 reads CAWTGETNTGELFF.

In this sample, this clone turned up many times. The sequenced fragment ends 3 residues before the CDR3 boundary, so the rest is inferred from the germline J gene. The rearrangement uses TRBV11-2 and TRBJ2-7, with D unclear. Germline-derived CDR1 and CDR2 are SGHAT and FQNNGV. This CDR3 spans 15 amino acids. The germline V and J ends were trimmed by 2 bases and 5 bases, with 16 bases remaining between them. CDR3 DNA, as far as it was read: TGTGCCAGCAGCTTATCGCCGACTCTCTTAGACGAG. Translated: CASSLSPTLLDE. The full CDR3 reads CASSLSPTLLDEQYF.

This clone has more than one count but fewer than ten. The read terminates 3 residues before the CDR3 end, so the remaining end is supplied by the germline J gene. This sequence joins TRBV18 and TRBJ1-1, with 9 bases lining up with TRBD1. The CDR3 contains 15 residues. CDR1 is KGHSH and CDR2 is LQKENI in the germline V gene. Trimming removed 3 bases from V and 5 bases from J; junction bases left unmatched: 7. CDR3: CASSPRTGEVTEAFF. The sequenced CDR3 bases are TGTGCCAGCTCACCGAGGACAGGGGAGGTAACTGAA.

This clone was recorded at least ten times. With the read ending 3 residues before the CDR3 end, the germline J gene is used to fill in that end. The V call is TRBV19, the J call TRBJ2-7, with TRBD1 matching 7 bases. The V segment lost 5 bases and the J segment 3 bases; nucleotides outside the gene matches: 10. Per germline, CDR1 LNHDA and CDR2 SQIVND (reference sequence). CDR3 length equals 15 residues. The part of the CDR3 DNA that was read is TGTGCCAGTAGTTTCTTCTCCGGGACAGTCTACGAG. Encoded protein: CASSFFSGTVYE. The entire CDR3 reads CASSFFSGTVYEQYF. Drawing the rest from reference TRBV19 and TRBJ2-7, the complete variable domain is DGGITQSPKYLFRKEGQNVTLSCEQNLNHDAMYWYRQDPGQGLRLIYYSQIVNDFQKGDIAEGYSVSREKKESFPLTVTSAQKNPTAFYLCASSFFSGTVYEQYFGPGTRLTVT.

This clone was picked up many times. Read coverage stops 3 residues before the CDR3 terminus; the germline J gene supplies the remainder. This chain links TRBV2 with TRBJ1-2, with TRBD1 identical over 11 bases. CDR1 is SNHLY and CDR2 is FYNNEI in the germline V gene. The CDR3 sequence is 15 residues long. CDR3 DNA (partial): TGTGCCAGCAGTGAAGCGTGGGGACAGGGGGGAGGC. Its translation: CASSEAWGQGGG. The entire CDR3 protein is CASSEAWGQGGGYTF.

This clone was seen at least ten times. The CDR3 extends 3 residues past the end of the read, so its final part is completed from the germline J gene. The chain couples TRBV20-1 to TRBJ1-4; D is unclear. V was pared by 4 bases and J by 4 bases, with 13 bases between. Germline lookup yields CDR1 DFQATT and CDR2 SNEGSKA (reference sequence). The CDR3 length is 14 residues. The sequenced CDR3 bases are TGCAGTGCTAACATGTTCAGTGATAATGAAAAA. It codes for CSANMFSDNEK. The whole CDR3 reads CSANMFSDNEKLFF.

This clone was detected many times. The sequence runs out 3 residues before the end of the CDR3; the remainder is reconstructed from the germline J gene. The chain couples TRBV7-9 to TRBJ2-1, with 8 nucleotides matching TRBD1. Germline CDR1 is SEHNR and CDR2 is FQNEAQ (reference sequence). The ends lost 5 bases at V and 1 base at J; junction bases unmatched: 1. The CDR3 runs 14 residues. The CDR3 bases that were read are TGTGCCAGCAGCGGACAGGGTTCCTACAATGAG. This codes for CASSGQGSYNE. The entire CDR3 protein is CASSGQGSYNEQFF.

There are many counts of this clone. The CDR3: CSARDQKRKGTDTQYF. The part of the CDR3 DNA that was read is TGCAGTGCTAGAGATCAAAAGCGGAAGGGTACAGATACG. V is TRBV20-1 and J is TRBJ2-3; D may be TRBD2 (5 bases). The missing CDR3 end, 3 residues past where the read stops, is filled in from the germline J gene. This CDR3 comprises 16 residues. CDR1 is DFQATT, CDR2 SNEGSKA, per germline (reference sequence). The ends were cut back, 0 bases at V and 3 bases at J, with 16 bases in the middle.

This clone was counted ten times or more. The CDR3 goes on 3 residues after the read ends, and that part is filled in from the germline J gene. This chain uses TRBV7-8 with TRBJ2-2, with 8 bases aligning to TRBD1. Trimming removed 5 bases from V and 4 bases from J; junction bases left unmatched: 9. The CDR3 is made up of 16 amino acids. Germline-derived CDR1 and CDR2 are SGHVS and FQNEAQ. Partial CDR3 DNA: TGTGCCAGCAGCGCGAGGCAGGGGGCGCTCACCGGGGAG. This encodes CASSARQGALTGE. In full, the CDR3 reads CASSARQGALTGELFF.

In its sample, this clone was seen many times. Read sequence stops 3 residues before the CDR3 end, and the germline J gene provides the missing end. This chain connects TRBV20-1 to TRBJ2-5; 7 bases are a match to TRBD1. Germline lookup yields CDR1 DFQATT and CDR2 SNEGSKA (reference sequence). CDR3 length: 12 amino acids. V was pared by 6 bases and J by 0 bases, with 1 base of the junction left unmatched. The CDR3 region is CSARGYQETQYF. The sequenced part of the CDR3 DNA is TGCAGTGCCAGGGGGTACCAAGAGACC.

The sequenced part of the CDR3 DNA is TGTGCCAGTACCCAGGACAGGGGTTACTATGGC. Translating it yields CASTQDRGYYG. The entire CDR3 protein reads CASTQDRGYYGYTF. This rearrangement joins TRBV19 to TRBJ1-2; TRBD1 aligns across 9 bases. The CDR3 end lies 3 residues beyond the end of the read and is filled in from the germline J gene. J gave up 3 bases and V 7 bases, and 6 bases lay outside the gene matches. From germline, CDR1 is LNHDA and CDR2 SQIVND (reference sequence). The CDR3 has 14 amino acids. The full variable domain, with the rest looked up from reference TRBV19 and TRBJ1-2, is DGGITQSPKYLFRKEGQNVTLSCEQNLNHDAMYWYRQDPGQGLRLIYYSQIVNDFQKGDIAEGYSVSREKKESFPLTVTSAQKNPTAFYLCASTQDRGYYGYTFGSGTRLTVV.

This clone showed up many times. The missing CDR3 end, 3 residues past where the read stops, is filled in from the germline J gene. The J gene is TRBJ1-2, the V gene TRBV30; 8 nucleotides line up with TRBD1. The CDR3 contains 16 residues. V lost 2 bases, J lost 4 bases, and 12 bases stayed unmatched. Germline V gives CDR1 GTSNPN, CDR2 SVGIG (reference sequence). The CDR3 sequence: CAWSSNRDRFVYGYTF. The CDR3 bases that were read are TGTGCCTGGAGTTCAAACCGGGACAGGTTTGTCTATGGC.

This clone has a count of ten or more. Read coverage stops 3 residues before the CDR3 terminus; the germline J gene supplies the remainder. This chain joins TRBV20-1 and TRBJ2-1; TRBD2 is a possible D gene (6 bases). The germline V gene encodes CDR1 DFQATT and CDR2 SNEGSKA (reference sequence). V lost 5 bases to trimming and J lost 7 bases, with 21 bases between them. This CDR3 region has 15 residues. The CDR3 sequence: CSAGHLNRDLNEQFF. Partial CDR3 DNA: TGCAGTGCTGGACATCTTAACCGGGACTTAAATGAG.

This clone appeared many times. The CDR3 is cut off 3 residues early in the read; its end comes from the germline J gene. The rearrangement links TRBV5-1 to TRBJ1-4; TRBD1 matches at 9 bases. The CDR3 is 15 residues long. The V gene end was trimmed by 1 base and the J gene end by 5 bases; junction bases not matched to a gene: 3. Germline V gene data show CDR1 as SGHRS and CDR2 as YFSETQ. Incomplete CDR3 DNA: TGCGCCAGCAGCTTGCGGACAGGGGACAATGAAAAA. Its protein product is CASSLRTGDNEK. The CDR3 as a whole reads CASSLRTGDNEKLFF.

Many counts were recorded for this clone. The read falls 3 residues short of the CDR3 end, and the missing part is taken from the germline J gene. The J gene is TRBJ2-2, the V gene TRBV20-1; 8 nucleotides align to TRBD1. The trim removed 6 bases at V and 0 bases at J, leaving 6 bases unmatched. The CDR3 has 15 amino acids. Germline-derived CDR1 and CDR2 are DFQATT and SNEGSKA (reference sequence). CDR3 bases read: TGCAGTGCCCGAGTGACAGGGGCGAACACCGGGGAG. Translated: CSARVTGANTGE. The entire CDR3 is CSARVTGANTGELFF.

This clone was detected many times. The read terminates 3 residues before the CDR3 end, so the remaining end is supplied by the germline J gene. The chain combines TRBV29-1 with TRBJ2-3; D is tentatively TRBD1 or TRBD2 (5 bases each). Germline V gene sequence: CDR1 SQVTM, CDR2 ANQGSEA. Between the trimmed V and J ends, which lost 1 base and 5 bases, there was a span of 16 bases. The CDR3 runs 15 residues. The part of the CDR3 DNA that was read is TGCAGCGTTGAAGCTTCGAGGGGTATTGTAGATACG. Translated, it gives CSVEASRGIVDT. The full CDR3 protein is CSVEASRGIVDTQYF.

This clone has a handful of counts. The CDR3 goes on 3 residues after the read ends, and that part is filled in from the germline J gene. The V call is TRBV2, the J call TRBJ1-5; D not resolved. This CDR3 region has 15 residues. Deletions cut 4 bases from V and 1 base from J, with 11 bases between. Looked up from germline, CDR1 is SNHLY and CDR2 is FYNNEI. The CDR3 spells CASSVGGESNQPQHF. The part of the CDR3 DNA that was read is TGTGCCAGCAGTGTGGGCGGGGAGAGCAATCAGCCC.

Ten or more counts support this clone. The DNA read from the CDR3 is TGTGCCAGCAGCACTTGGGGACAGGGGGACGGC. Its protein is CASSTWGQGDG. In full, the CDR3 reads CASSTWGQGDGYTF. The chain is built from TRBV7-2 and TRBJ1-2; 11 bases map to TRBD1. The read falls 3 residues short of the CDR3 end, and the missing part is taken from the germline J gene. CDR1 is SGHTA, CDR2 FQGNSA, per germline. The CDR3 is made up of 14 amino acids.

Many counts were recorded for this clone. The read gets to within 3 residues of the CDR3 end, and the germline J gene fills in the rest. The chain uses TRBV5-1 and TRBJ2-1; D gene uncertain. There are 13 residues in the CDR3. The V gene lost 0 bases and the J gene lost 4 bases, with 5 bases spanning the gap. Germline V gives CDR1 SGHRS, CDR2 YFSETQ. The sequenced CDR3 bases are TGCGCCAGCAGCTTGGCTCTTTACAATGAG. Translation: CASSLALYNE. The entire CDR3 protein is CASSLALYNEQFF.

This clone showed up many times. The CDR3 goes on 3 residues after the read ends, and that part is filled in from the germline J gene. The genes are TRBV20-1 and TRBJ1-2; weak D call: TRBD1 (5 bases). The CDR3 is 13 residues long. Germline loops: CDR1 DFQATT, CDR2 SNEGSKA (reference sequence). Trimming stripped 3 bases from V and 6 bases from J, with 14 bases between. The DNA read from the CDR3 is TGCAGTGCTAGGGGGACGGCGGGGGATGGC. Its translation is CSARGTAGDG. The whole CDR3 sequence is CSARGTAGDGYTF.

This clone appeared many times. CDR3 DNA, as far as it was read: TGTGCCAGCAGCTTGAGGGGACTTCATCCCGGGGAG. This gives the protein CASSLRGLHPGE. The CDR3 in its entirety is CASSLRGLHPGELFF. The chain joins TRBV5-6 to TRBJ2-2, with a tentative D call TRBD2 (6 bases). The read falls 3 residues short of the CDR3 end, and the missing part is taken from the germline J gene. With 1 base removed from V and 6 bases from J, the gap between germline ends came to 13 bases. CDR1 is SGHDT, CDR2 YYEEEE, per germline. This CDR3 contains 15 residues.

In this sample, this clone turned up many times. The CDR3 end falls 3 residues outside the read, so it is completed with the germline J gene. The gene calls are TRBV30 and TRBJ2-1; 7 positions agree with TRBD2. Germline assignment: CDR1 GTSNPN and CDR2 SVGIG (reference sequence). The CDR3 is 17 residues long. V shed 4 bases, J shed 0 bases, and the junction held 12 bases outside the gene matches. Incomplete CDR3 DNA: TGTGCCTGGATCCCAAGGCGGGGACTAAGCTCCTACAATGAG. As protein: CAWIPRRGLSSYNE. The entire CDR3 protein is CAWIPRRGLSSYNEQFF.

This clone was observed at least ten times. CDR3 amino acids: CASSSVSRGGGELFF. CDR3 DNA, as far as it was read: TGTGCCAGCAGTTCGGTCTCTAGGGGAGGAGGGGAG. This chain links TRBV6-2 or TRBV6-3 with TRBJ2-2; TRBD2 is a possible D gene (6 bases). The CDR3 end lies 3 residues beyond the end of the read and is filled in from the germline J gene. Germline assignment: CDR1 MNHEY and CDR2 SVGEGT. Trimming shortened V by 4 bases and J by 8 bases, and 17 bases separated the two germline ends. CDR3 length: 15 residues.

With respect to this clone: Coverage ceases 3 residues before the CDR3 finishes, and the germline J gene fills in the end. The gene calls are TRBV5-5 and TRBJ2-2; TRBD1 might be the D (5 bases). V dropped 0 bases and J dropped 5 bases, with 8 bases sitting between them. There are 14 residues in the CDR3. The germline gives CDR1 SGHKS, CDR2 YYEKEE (reference sequence). The CDR3 DNA, read in part, is TGTGCCAGCAGCTTGGAGTCAGGGACCGGGGAG. This encodes CASSLESGTGE. The whole CDR3 protein reads CASSLESGTGELFF.

This clone has ten or more counts. The read ends 3 residues shy of where the CDR3 ends; the end is completed using the germline J gene. This sequence joins TRBV29-1 and TRBJ2-7; 7 bases are shared with TRBD1. Trimming took 6 bases from V and 3 from J; bases not matched to a gene: 8. Germline lookup yields CDR1 SQVTM and CDR2 ANQGSEA. CDR3 length: 13 amino acids. CDR3: CSVTGTSLYEQYF. The covered CDR3 bases are TGCAGCGTGACAGGGACATCCCTCTACGAG.